The 18 T cell receptor beta chains given below trace back to one sample, sequenced in a study of cytomegalovirus exposure and HLA in healthy donors. The PCR used 60 Vbeta and 13 Jbeta primers. Assay: immunoSEQ multiplex PCR; the TCRdb copy retains only in-frame clones and omits some. The repertoire has roughly 180,000 clones, more than 65% of them found once; the top ten carry roughly 1.3%. The material sequenced was PBMCs. The receptor set was obtained from a man aged 25-45 years in good health and CMV-seronegative.

The chain links TRBV5-1 to TRBJ2-3; D unresolved. Trimming pared 0 bases from V and 6 bases from J, leaving 11 bases between. This CDR3 region has 14 residues. The germline V gene encodes CDR1 SGHRS and CDR2 YFSETQ. The CDR3 spells CASSLAQLEDTQYF. The DNA for the CDR3 is TGCGCCAGCAGCTTGGCTCAATTGGAGGATACGCAGTATTTT.

The J gene is TRBJ1-2, the V gene TRBV4-3; 11 bases fit TRBD1. The CDR3 is 20 residues long. CDR1 LGHNA and CDR2 YSLEER come from the germline V gene. V was clipped by 1 base and J by 5 bases; unmatched bases: 18. CDR3 sequence: CASSQVRHYGGQGVTYGYTF. DNA of the CDR3: TGCGCCAGCAGCCAAGTCCGGCACTACGGGGGACAGGGGGTAACTTATGGCTACACCTTC.

In its sample, this clone was seen a few times. The rearrangement links TRBV7-3 to TRBJ2-2; TRBD1 matches at 10 bases. Germline CDR1 reads SGHTA; CDR2 reads FQGTGA. The CDR3 runs to 14 residues. Trimming at V came to 4 bases and at J to 7 bases, leaving 3 bases not matched to a gene. Written as DNA, the CDR3 is TGTGCCAGCAGCTCGGGACAGGGGATCGGGGAGCTGTTTTTT. This translates into CASSSGQGIGELFF.

This clone was recorded a few times. V gene TRBV19 combines with J gene TRBJ1-5; 7 bases agree with TRBD1. The CDR3 contains 14 residues. V shed 4 bases and J 5 bases; nucleotides not matched to a gene: 5. The germline gives CDR1 LNHDA, CDR2 SQIVND (reference sequence). The CDR3 sequence is CASSNDREHQPQHF. The CDR3 DNA follows: TGTGCCAGTAGTAATGACAGGGAACATCAGCCCCAGCATTTT.

This clone was observed a few times. The rearrangement joins TRBV7-8 to TRBJ2-5, with TRBD2 matching over 12 bases. V was pared by 5 bases and J by 4 bases, with 5 bases of the junction left unmatched. Germline loops: CDR1 SGHVS, CDR2 FQNEAQ. The CDR3 is 15 amino acids. The CDR3 DNA sequence: TGTGCCAGCAGCCCGACTAGCGGGGGCCGAGAGACCCAGTACTTC. Amino acids: CASSPTSGGRETQYF.

The V call is TRBV9, the J call TRBJ2-2, with D perhaps TRBD2 (5 bases). CDR1 and CDR2 (germline): SGDLS, YYNGEE. Trimming removed 3 bases from V and 4 bases from J, with 13 bases in between. This CDR3 region has 15 residues. The CDR3 is CASSGAAVGTGELFF. The CDR3 coding sequence is TGTGCCAGCAGCGGTGCAGCGGTGGGCACCGGGGAGCTGTTTTTT.

V usage is TRBV4-1 and J usage is TRBJ2-5; 9 bases are shared with TRBD2. Germline V gene sequence: CDR1 MGHRA, CDR2 YSYEKL. The junction had 10 bases not matched to a gene; V was cut back by 2 bases and J by 0 bases. The CDR3 runs 18 residues. The CDR3 DNA reads as TGCGCCAGCAGCCAACCCACCGGGACTAGCTTATACCAAGAGACCCAGTACTTC. The encoded protein is CASSQPTGTSLYQETQYF.

The genes are TRBV4-3 and TRBJ2-7; D call uncertain. V lost 0 bases, J lost 0 bases, and 9 bases lay in between. Germline V gene sequence: CDR1 LGHNA, CDR2 YSLEER. The CDR3 is made up of 15 amino acids. The DNA for the CDR3 is TGCGCCAGCAGCCAAGATCTGGCAGGCTCCTACGAGCAGTACTTC. Its protein is CASSQDLAGSYEQYF.

The chain carries TRBV7-2 and TRBJ2-2, with D unresolved. Germline CDR1 SGHTA, CDR2 FQGNSA. The V and J ends lost 1 base and 7 bases respectively, with 7 bases between them. The CDR3 sequence is 13 residues long. In DNA form, the CDR3 reads TGTGCCAGCAGCTTAGTGTCGGGCGGGGAGCTGTTTTTT. It yields the protein CASSLVSGGELFF.

The gene calls are TRBV6-1 and TRBJ2-5; 11 bases agree with TRBD2. The CDR3 extends over 17 amino acids. Germline CDR1 reads MNHNS; CDR2 reads SASEGT. With 3 bases clipped from V and 2 bases from J, the junction kept 8 bases outside the gene matches. CDR3 region: CASSDDPSGRTQETQYF. The CDR3 region has the DNA TGTGCCAGCAGTGACGACCCTAGCGGGAGGACGCAAGAGACCCAGTACTTC.

The V and J genes are TRBV5-4 and TRBJ2-1; TRBD2 is a possible D gene (6 bases). Germline values: CDR1 SGHNT, CDR2 YYREEE (reference sequence). V lost 3 bases to trimming and J lost 4 bases, with 17 bases between them. The CDR3 contains 16 residues. CDR3 amino acids: CASSSKQRRGYNEQFF. CDR3 coding DNA: TGTGCCAGCAGCTCGAAACAGAGGCGGGGTTACAATGAGCAGTTCTTC.

This clone was counted only a few times. The chain couples TRBV9 to TRBJ2-2; 10 nucleotides agree with TRBD2. The J segment lost 5 bases and the V segment lost 0 bases, leaving 4 bases of the junction unmatched. This CDR3 has 16 residues. Germline V gene lookup returns CDR1 SGDLS and CDR2 YYNGEE. The CDR3: CASSVALAGETGELFF. The CDR3 region has the DNA TGTGCCAGCAGCGTAGCCCTAGCGGGAGAAACCGGGGAGCTGTTTTTT.

The chain has TRBV6-5 and TRBJ1-3; 7 nucleotides line up with TRBD1. Germline V gives CDR1 MNHEY, CDR2 SVGAGI. V lost 9 bases, J lost 4 bases, and 6 bases stayed unmatched. The CDR3 is made up of 13 amino acids. The CDR3 sequence is CASSRGTGNTIYF. The CDR3 coding sequence is TGTGCCAGTTCCAGGGGGACAGGAAACACCATATATTTT.

The chain has TRBV2 and TRBJ2-5; weak D call: TRBD1 (6 bases). This CDR3 has 15 amino acids. In germline, CDR1 is SNHLY, CDR2 FYNNEI. V lost 5 bases and J lost 5, with 18 bases in between. The CDR3 spells CASSLQGHDGETQYF. Written as DNA, the CDR3 is TGTGCCAGCAGTTTACAGGGACACGATGGGGAGACCCAGTACTTC.

The chain has TRBV5-5 and TRBJ2-7; D unresolved. The V end was cut by 2 bases, the J end by 3 bases, with 15 bases between. Looked up from germline, CDR1 is SGHKS and CDR2 is YYEKEE (reference sequence). The CDR3 sequence is 15 residues long. CDR3 bases: TGTGCCAGCAGCTTCCCCCAGAATTCTTTCTACGAGCAGTACTTC. Translation gives CASSFPQNSFYEQYF.

The chain employs TRBV2 and TRBJ1-4; TRBD1 is a possible D gene (6 bases). The CDR3 covers 15 residues. The V end lost 3 bases, the J end lost 3 bases, and 11 bases lay between the germline ends. The germline gives CDR1 SNHLY, CDR2 FYNNEI. CDR3 bases: TGTGCCAGCAGTGATGACAGGCTCCCTAATGAAAAACTGTTTTTT. Its protein is CASSDDRLPNEKLFF.

This rearrangement joins TRBV30 to TRBJ1-1; 10 bases are shared with TRBD1. The J segment lost 3 bases and the V segment lost 8 bases, leaving 6 bases of the junction unmatched. The CDR3 contains 13 residues. Germline lookup yields CDR1 GTSNPN and CDR2 SVGIG (reference sequence). CDR3 amino acids: CARDRGSYTEAFF. CDR3 DNA: TGTGCCCGGGACAGGGGATCCTACACTGAAGCTTTCTTT.

The gene calls are TRBV28 and TRBJ1-5; D gene ambiguous. V dropped 9 bases and J dropped 4 bases, with 16 bases sitting between them. CDR1 and CDR2 from the germline V gene are MDHEN and SYDVKM. The CDR3 loop spans 14 amino acids. CDR3 in DNA: TGTGCCAGTGCAAGTTGGGCAGCAAATCAGCCCCAGCATTTT. Translation gives CASASWAANQPQHF.